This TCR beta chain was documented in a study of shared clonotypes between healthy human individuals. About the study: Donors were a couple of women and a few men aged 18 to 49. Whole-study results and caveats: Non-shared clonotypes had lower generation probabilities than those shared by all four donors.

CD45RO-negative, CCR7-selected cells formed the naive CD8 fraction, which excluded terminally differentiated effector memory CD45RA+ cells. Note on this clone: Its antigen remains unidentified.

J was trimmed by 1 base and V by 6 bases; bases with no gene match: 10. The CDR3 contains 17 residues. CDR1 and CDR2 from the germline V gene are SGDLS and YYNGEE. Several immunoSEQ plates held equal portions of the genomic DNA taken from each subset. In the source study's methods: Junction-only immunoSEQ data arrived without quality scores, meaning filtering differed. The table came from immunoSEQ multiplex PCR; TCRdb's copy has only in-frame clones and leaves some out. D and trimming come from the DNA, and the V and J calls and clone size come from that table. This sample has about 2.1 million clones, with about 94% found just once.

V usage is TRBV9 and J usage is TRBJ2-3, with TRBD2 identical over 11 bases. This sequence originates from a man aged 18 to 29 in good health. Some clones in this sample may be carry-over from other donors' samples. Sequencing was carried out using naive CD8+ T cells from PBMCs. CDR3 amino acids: CASTLGGSGRGTDTQYF. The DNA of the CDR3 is TGTGCCAGCACCTTAGGGGGTAGCGGGAGGGGCACAGATACGCAGTATTTT.